This T cell receptor (beta chain) is drawn from a study of blood T cell repertoires in COVID-19. Study information: Samples taken during acute and convalescent COVID-19 were collected in the United States, Italy and Spain. T cells, B-cell-depleted T cells, or PBMCs provided the cDNA or gDNA that served as material.

In the original analysis: From reference gene primer amplification, estimates of nucleated cell counts were derived. TCRdb's table, derived via immunoSEQ multiplex PCR, lists solely in-frame clones and lacks some. The DNA gave D and trimming, while V, J and clone size come from that table. Of around 80,000 clones in the sample, over 65% are singletons; the top ten hold 4.5% to 6%. CDR1 is SGHRS, CDR2 YFSETQ, per germline. Trimming cost V 4 bases and J 2 bases, with 10 bases left between them. The CDR3 runs to 14 residues. The material sequenced was peripheral blood. The clonotype originates from a man aged 50-59 years with active or convalescent COVID-19. The chain links TRBV5-1 to TRBJ1-3, with D maybe TRBD1 (5 bases). The CDR3 region is CASSPGSTGNTIYF. For the CDR3, the DNA is TGCGCCAGCAGCCCAGGGTCTACTGGAAACACCATATATTTT.